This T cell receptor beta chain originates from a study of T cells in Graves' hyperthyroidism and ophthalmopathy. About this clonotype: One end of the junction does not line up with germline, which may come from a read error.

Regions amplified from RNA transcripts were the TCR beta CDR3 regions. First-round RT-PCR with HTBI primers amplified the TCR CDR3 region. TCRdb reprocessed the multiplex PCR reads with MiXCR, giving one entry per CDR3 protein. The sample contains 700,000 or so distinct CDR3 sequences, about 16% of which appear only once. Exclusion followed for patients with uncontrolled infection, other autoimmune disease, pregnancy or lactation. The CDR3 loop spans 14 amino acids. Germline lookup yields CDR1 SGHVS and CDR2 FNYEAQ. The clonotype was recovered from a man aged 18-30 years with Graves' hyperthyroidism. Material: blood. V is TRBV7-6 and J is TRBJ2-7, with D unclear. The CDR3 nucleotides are TGTGCCAGCAGCGCCGCAGGTCCCTCGTACGAGCAGTGCTTC. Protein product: CASSAAGPSYEQCF.